What follows are 31 T cell receptor beta chains derived from one specimen sequenced in a study of blood T cell repertoires in COVID-19. Profiled with immunoSEQ multiplex PCR; TCRdb holds only in-frame clones, not every one. The profile shows fewer than 300,000 clones, 82% of them singletons. The sequenced sample consisted of peripheral blood. The receptors derive from a woman between 18 and 29 years old with acute or convalescent COVID-19.

The rearrangement links TRBV5-6 to TRBJ1-2; D is undetermined. The length of the CDR3 is 12 residues. Per germline, CDR1 SGHDT and CDR2 YYEEEE. V lost 0 bases and J lost 3, with 3 bases in between. DNA for the CDR3: TGTGCCAGCAGCTTGGGAGACTATGGCTACACCTTC. It codes for CASSLGDYGYTF.

The V call is TRBV27, the J call TRBJ2-7; 13 nucleotides line up with TRBD2. V lost 7 bases, J lost 2 bases, and 5 bases stayed unmatched. The CDR3 sequence is 15 residues long. Germline V CDR1 and CDR2: MNHEY, SMNVEV (reference sequence). DNA of the CDR3: TGTGCCAGCACACCCGGGACTAGCGGGGCCTACGAGCAGTACTTC. Translating gives CASTPGTSGAYEQYF.

The chain recombines TRBV19 with TRBJ2-3, with 12 bases lining up with TRBD2. This CDR3 has 16 residues. Germline V gene lookup returns CDR1 LNHDA and CDR2 SQIVND (reference sequence). J was trimmed by 1 base and V by 3 bases; bases with no gene match: 2. The CDR3 protein is CASSIRLAGGTDTQYF. DNA of the CDR3: TGTGCCAGTAGTATTCGACTAGCGGGGGGCACAGATACGCAGTATTTT. The whole variable domain, remainder taken from reference TRBV19 and TRBJ2-3, is DGGITQSPKYLFRKEGQNVTLSCEQNLNHDAMYWYRQDPGQGLRLIYYSQIVNDFQKGDIAEGYSVSREKKESFPLTVTSAQKNPTAFYLCASSIRLAGGTDTQYFGPGTRLTVL.

This clone was counted between two and nine times. The chain links TRBV10-3 to TRBJ1-1; D might be TRBD1 (6 bases). V lost 7 bases, J lost 2 bases, and 11 bases lay in between. The CDR3 loop spans 13 amino acids. In germline, CDR1 is ENHRY, CDR2 SYGVKD. CDR3 region: CAITRQDNTEAFF. For the CDR3, the DNA is TGTGCCATCACAAGACAGGATAACACTGAAGCTTTCTTT.

V usage is TRBV6-2 or TRBV6-3 and J usage is TRBJ2-1, with 8 bases lining up with TRBD2. V dropped 2 bases and J dropped 0; count of bases not matched to a gene: 9. This CDR3 has 18 amino acids. Germline V gene sequence: CDR1 MNHEY, CDR2 SVGEGT. The CDR3 sequence: CASSYGRLAKSSYNEQFF. Written as DNA, the CDR3 is TGTGCCAGCAGTTACGGTCGACTAGCGAAAAGCTCCTACAATGAGCAGTTCTTC.

The V gene is TRBV18, the J gene TRBJ2-1, with D maybe TRBD2 (6 bases). V was cut by 3 bases and J by 1 base, with 16 bases left in between. Looked up from germline, CDR1 is KGHSH and CDR2 is LQKENI. This CDR3 comprises 17 residues. The CDR3 region has the DNA TGTGCCAGCTCACCCAATACGGGACTGCTTTCCTACAATGAGCAGTTCTTC. This codes for CASSPNTGLLSYNEQFF.

The CDR3 reads CASSRRSSGRAYEQYF. The CDR3 DNA follows: TGTGCCAGCAGCCGCCGATCTAGCGGGAGGGCGTACGAGCAGTACTTC. The chain employs TRBV6-2 or TRBV6-3 and TRBJ2-7; 12 bases are shared with TRBD2. J was trimmed by 4 bases and V by 6 bases; bases with no gene match: 10. Germline CDR1 reads MNHEY; CDR2 reads SVGEGT. The CDR3 is 16 residues long.

The genes are TRBV5-1 and TRBJ2-7; TRBD1 is a possible D gene (5 bases). The CDR3 covers 16 residues. Germline V gives CDR1 SGHRS, CDR2 YFSETQ. V was cut by 0 bases and J by 4 bases, with 17 bases left in between. The CDR3 reads CASSLVWGSREYEQYF. In nucleotides, the CDR3 is TGCGCCAGCAGCTTGGTTTGGGGCAGTCGTGAATACGAGCAGTACTTC.

In its sample, this clone was seen a few times. The chain couples TRBV19 to TRBJ2-7, with 12 positions matching TRBD2. Unmatched junction bases numbered 2, after V lost 3 bases and J lost 2 bases. The germline V gene has CDR1 LNHDA and CDR2 SQIVND (reference sequence). The CDR3 totals 15 residues. CDR3 protein: CASSMASGRAYEQYF. As DNA, the CDR3 is TGTGCCAGTAGTATGGCTAGCGGGAGGGCCTACGAGCAGTACTTC.

The CDR3 loop is CASSGTPIAGELFF. DNA for the CDR3: TGCGCCAGCAGCGGGACTCCTATAGCCGGGGAGCTGTTTTTT. The V and J genes are TRBV10-1 and TRBJ2-2; TRBD2 might be the D (6 bases). This CDR3 spans 14 amino acids. With 6 bases removed from V and 6 bases from J, the gap between germline ends came to 14 bases. The germline CDR1 and CDR2 sequences are WNHNN and SYGVQD (reference sequence).

The chain has TRBV7-9 and TRBJ1-2; no clear D gene. In germline, CDR1 is SEHNR, CDR2 FQNEAQ (reference sequence). Trimming took 1 base from V and 4 from J, leaving 19 bases between them. The CDR3 is 17 amino acids. CDR3 loop: CASSLGGSLPSSYGYTF. The CDR3 DNA reads TGTGCCAGCAGCTTAGGCGGGTCGCTGCCGAGTAGCTATGGCTACACCTTC.

This clone occurred once. This chain links TRBV5-8 with TRBJ2-7, with D perhaps matching TRBD1 (5 bases). Trimming shortened V by 1 base and J by 3 bases, and 11 bases separated the two germline ends. This CDR3 contains 14 residues. The germline gives CDR1 SGHTS, CDR2 YDEGEE. The CDR3 coding sequence is TGTGCCAGCAGCTTGATTCAAGGGGTCTACGAGCAGTACTTC. Amino acids: CASSLIQGVYEQYF.

This chain joins TRBV6-6 and TRBJ1-2, with 9 positions matching TRBD1. V lost 7 bases, J lost 7 bases, and 7 bases stayed unmatched. Per the germline V gene, CDR1 is MNHNY and CDR2 is SVGAGI (reference sequence). The CDR3 runs to 13 residues. CDR3 region: CASTNPTGGGYTF. The CDR3 bases are TGTGCCAGCACTAACCCGACAGGGGGTGGCTACACCTTC.

V gene TRBV4-3 combines with J gene TRBJ1-2; D is undetermined. The CDR3 totals 15 residues. Germline V CDR1 and CDR2: LGHNA, YSLEER. Trimming stripped 0 bases from V and 5 bases from J, with 13 bases between. The CDR3 bases are TGCGCCAGCAGCCAAGATGGTGAGGGTGGGTATGGCTACACCTTC. Translating gives CASSQDGEGGYGYTF.

The rearrangement joins TRBV15 to TRBJ2-3; tentative D call: TRBD1 (5 bases). The CDR3 is 15 residues long. Trimming cost V 0 bases and J 1 base, with 8 bases left between them. Germline V gives CDR1 LNHNV, CDR2 YYDKDF (reference sequence). In nucleotides, the CDR3 is TGTGCCACCAGCAGAGATTTACAGGGCACAGATACGCAGTATTTT. Translation: CATSRDLQGTDTQYF.

The genes are TRBV3-1 (or the pseudogene TRBV3-2) and TRBJ2-3; D not certain. CDR1 and CDR2 (germline): LGHDT, YNNKEL (reference sequence). This CDR3 is 16 amino acids long. The V gene lost 1 base and the J gene lost 1 base, with 12 bases spanning the gap. The DNA of the CDR3 is TGTGCCAGCAGCCAAGCCGGGTCGTCGGGCACAGATACGCAGTATTTT. As protein: CASSQAGSSGTDTQYF.

The CDR3 protein is CASAAGDDYNEQFF. Here the CDR3 DNA reads TGTGCCAGCGCAGCGGGAGATGACTACAATGAGCAGTTCTTC. The rearrangement links TRBV6-5 to TRBJ2-1; 8 bases map to TRBD2. V lost 8 bases, J lost 3 bases, and 6 bases stayed unmatched. CDR1 and CDR2 from the germline V gene are MNHEY and SVGAGI. The CDR3 is 14 amino acids.

This chain uses TRBV7-8 with TRBJ2-7; TRBD1 matches at 8 bases. This CDR3 comprises 13 residues. Per germline, CDR1 SGHVS and CDR2 FQNEAQ. V shed 4 bases, J shed 6 bases, and the junction held 5 bases outside the gene matches. The CDR3 loop reads CASSSQGASEQYF. DNA for the CDR3: TGTGCCAGCAGCTCTCAGGGGGCGAGCGAGCAGTACTTC.

V and J are TRBV25-1 and TRBJ1-2, with D perhaps TRBD1 (6 bases). V was cut by 1 base and J by 8 bases, with 14 bases left in between. CDR3 size: 14 residues. CDR1 is MGHDK, CDR2 SYGVNS, per germline. As DNA, the CDR3 is TGTGCCAGCAGTGAATGGAGACAGGTTGGGGGCTACACCTTC. Its protein product is CASSEWRQVGGYTF.

DNA for the CDR3: TGTGCCAGCAGCAGAGCGGGAGGGATCTACAATGAGCAGTTCTTC. Its translation: CASSRAGGIYNEQFF. The rearrangement links TRBV7-2 to TRBJ2-1; TRBD2 matches 10 bases. The CDR3 has 15 residues. Unmatched junction bases numbered 4, after V lost 5 bases and J lost 3 bases. CDR1 and CDR2 from the germline V gene are SGHTA and FQGNSA.

The J gene is TRBJ2-1, the V gene TRBV7-6; D is uncertain. Trimming removed 2 bases from V and 2 bases from J, with 10 bases in between. This CDR3 region has 15 residues. Germline V gene data show CDR1 as SGHVS and CDR2 as FNYEAQ. The CDR3 region has the DNA TGTGCCAGCAGCTTACAGGTCTTCCCCTACAATGAGCAGTTCTTC. Translation gives CASSLQVFPYNEQFF.

This chain connects TRBV6-5 to TRBJ1-2; 7 bases agree with TRBD1. The CDR3 totals 14 residues. The germline gives CDR1 MNHEY, CDR2 SVGAGI. Losses at the gene ends were 7 bases for V and 4 bases for J; bases not matched to a gene: 9. The CDR3 spells CASTQDRLIYGYTF. In DNA, the CDR3 is TGTGCCAGCACCCAGGACAGGTTGATCTATGGCTACACCTTC.

The chain carries TRBV4-1 and TRBJ2-7, with 7 bases lining up with TRBD2. Losses at the gene ends were 1 base for V and 5 bases for J; bases not matched to a gene: 11. CDR3 size: 16 residues. Germline V gene data show CDR1 as MGHRA and CDR2 as YSYEKL. CDR3 nucleotide sequence: TGCGCCAGCAGCCAAGTTGAGGGAGGGCCAGTGAACGAGCAGTACTTC. Encoded protein: CASSQVEGGPVNEQYF.

The sample holds a few counts of this clone. This chain connects TRBV6-1 to TRBJ2-7; 10 bases map to TRBD2. This CDR3 contains 15 residues. V was pared by 3 bases and J by 6 bases, with 8 bases of the junction left unmatched. Looked up from germline, CDR1 is MNHNS and CDR2 is SASEGT. CDR3 DNA: TGTGCCAGCAGTGACGGACTAGCGGCCTCGTCCGAGCAGTACTTC. This encodes CASSDGLAASSEQYF.

The V and J genes are TRBV28 and TRBJ2-7; 15 bases fit TRBD2. V was pared by 6 bases and J by 3 bases, with 9 bases of the junction left unmatched. The CDR3 consists of 17 residues. Germline loops: CDR1 MDHEN, CDR2 SYDVKM. The CDR3: CASSQKGLAGGGYEQYF. CDR3 DNA sequence: TGTGCCAGCAGCCAAAAGGGACTAGCGGGAGGAGGCTACGAGCAGTACTTC.

This clone was observed a handful of times. The CDR3 nucleotides are TGTGCCAGTAGTATAGGGACTACTTACAATGAGCAGTTCTTC. Protein: CASSIGTTYNEQFF. This chain joins TRBV19 and TRBJ2-1, with TRBD2 as a possible D gene (6 bases). Germline V gene lookup returns CDR1 LNHDA and CDR2 SQIVND (reference sequence). Trimming removed 1 base at V and 4 bases at J, with 8 bases between. This CDR3 has 14 amino acids.

CDR3 in amino acids: CASSGGGPRTEAFF. In DNA form, the CDR3 reads TGCGCCAGCTCCGGGGGGGGACCGAGGACTGAAGCTTTCTTT. The gene calls are TRBV4-3 and TRBJ1-1; possibly TRBD1 for D (5 bases). The CDR3 length is 14 residues. Trimming removed 8 bases from V and 5 bases from J, with 18 bases in between. CDR1 is LGHNA and CDR2 is YSLEER in the germline V gene.

The chain couples TRBV6-5 to TRBJ2-2, with 8 bases lining up with TRBD1. The CDR3 consists of 15 residues. Germline V gene lookup returns CDR1 MNHEY and CDR2 SVGAGI. Trimming at V came to 6 bases and at J to 2 bases, leaving 5 bases not matched to a gene. This CDR3 reads CASRGRGLNTGELFF. CDR3 sequence (DNA): TGTGCCAGCAGGGGCAGGGGGCTTAACACCGGGGAGCTGTTTTTT.

This rearrangement joins TRBV7-6 to TRBJ2-1, with D tentatively TRBD1 (6 bases). The CDR3 covers 22 residues. Trimming shortened V by 4 bases and J by 3 bases, and 34 bases separated the two germline ends. Looked up from germline, CDR1 is SGHVS and CDR2 is FNYEAQ. CDR3 protein: CASSSPKLPQAGEGGSYNEQFF. The CDR3 DNA is TGTGCCAGCAGCTCGCCTAAACTTCCCCAGGCGGGTGAAGGGGGAAGCTACAATGAGCAGTTCTTC. The variable domain in full, completed from reference TRBV7-6 and TRBJ2-1, reads GAGVSQSPRYKVTKRGQDVALRCDPISGHVSLYWYRQALGQGPEFLTYFNYEAQQDKSGLPNDRFSAERPEGSISTLTIQRTEQRDSAMYRCASSSPKLPQAGEGGSYNEQFFGPGTRLTVL.

The DNA of the CDR3 is TGTGCCAGCAGTTCATACACCTTAGCGGGAGGGCCCAATGAGCAGTTCTTC. This encodes CASSSYTLAGGPNEQFF. The chain couples TRBV27 to TRBJ2-1; 11 bases align to TRBD2. V shed 4 bases, J shed 6 bases, and the junction held 11 bases outside the gene matches. The germline V gene has CDR1 MNHEY and CDR2 SMNVEV (reference sequence). The CDR3 is made up of 17 amino acids.

This rearrangement joins TRBV6-6 to TRBJ1-2; D is perhaps TRBD1 (6 bases). Germline V gene lookup returns CDR1 MNHNY and CDR2 SVGAGI (reference sequence). The CDR3 consists of 12 residues. V dropped 4 bases and J dropped 9 bases, with 12 bases sitting between them. CDR3 in DNA: TGTGCCAGCAGTTCACAGGGTCGCCGCTACACCTTC. The encoded protein is CASSSQGRRYTF.